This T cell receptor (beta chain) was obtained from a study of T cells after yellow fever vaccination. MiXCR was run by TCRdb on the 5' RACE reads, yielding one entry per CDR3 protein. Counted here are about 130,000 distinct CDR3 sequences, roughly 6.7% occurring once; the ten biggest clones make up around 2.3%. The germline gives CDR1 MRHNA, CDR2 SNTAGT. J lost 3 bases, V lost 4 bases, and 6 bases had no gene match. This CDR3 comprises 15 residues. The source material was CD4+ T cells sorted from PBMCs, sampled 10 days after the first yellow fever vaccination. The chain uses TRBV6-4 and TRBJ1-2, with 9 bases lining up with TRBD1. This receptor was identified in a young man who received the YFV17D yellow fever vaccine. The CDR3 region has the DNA TGTGCCAGCAGTGTAACAGGGGGCACGGACTATGGCTACACCTTC. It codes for CASSVTGGTDYGYTF.